What follows are 25 T cell receptor beta chains derived from one specimen sequenced in a study of cytomegalovirus exposure and HLA in healthy donors. The PCR used 60 Vbeta and 13 Jbeta primers. TCRdb's copy holds only in-frame clones and misses some; the assay was immunoSEQ multiplex PCR. The table shows 150,000 or so clones, with approximately 80% occurring only once. Specimen: PBMCs. All receptors derive from a male donor in good health and CMV-seropositive.

In its sample, this clone was seen a few times. The rearrangement links TRBV27 to TRBJ1-2, with D tentatively TRBD1 (5 bases). V lost 0 bases, J lost 6 bases, and 14 bases lay in between. CDR1 is MNHEY, CDR2 SMNVEV, per germline (reference sequence). The length of the CDR3 is 15 residues. The CDR3 reads CASSLSGGHGDGYTF. The DNA of the CDR3 is TGTGCCAGCAGTTTATCGGGGGGTCATGGTGATGGCTACACCTTC.

The sample holds a few counts of this clone. The chain carries TRBV29-1 and TRBJ1-6, with 8 nucleotides matching TRBD1. The length of the CDR3 is 13 residues. CDR1 and CDR2 (germline): SQVTM, ANQGSEA. Trimming cost V 6 bases and J 9 bases; bases outside gene matches: 7. The CDR3 loop is CSVLDRGPSPLHF. The CDR3 region has the DNA TGCAGCGTACTTGACAGGGGACCTTCACCCCTCCACTTT.

Remarks on this clone: No conserved phenylalanine or tryptophan ends this CDR3, so it is likely a read error. This chain uses TRBV4-2 with TRBJ2-3; 8 bases match TRBD2. Per the germline V gene, CDR1 is LGHNA and CDR2 is YNFKEQ. This CDR3 contains 16 residues. The V and J ends lost 3 bases and 4 bases, in that order; junction bases with no gene match: 9. In DNA form, the CDR3 reads TGTGCCAGCAGCCAGGCGCTTCGTAGCGGGGCAGATACGCAGTATTGT. It encodes CASSQALRSGADTQYC.

V gene TRBV7-2 combines with J gene TRBJ2-7, with D maybe TRBD2 (5 bases). The V gene lost 6 bases and the J gene lost 3 bases, with 9 bases spanning the gap. The length of the CDR3 is 12 residues. In germline, CDR1 is SGHTA, CDR2 FQGNSA. The CDR3 DNA reads TGTGCCAGCAGTGAGGGTTACTACGAGCAGTACTTC. Protein product: CASSEGYYEQYF.

The CDR3 bases are TGCGCCAGCAGCTTGGCCCAGGGGAGAGGTACCGGGGAGCTGTTTTTT. Amino acids: CASSLAQGRGTGELFF. This chain links TRBV5-1 with TRBJ2-2; possible D gene TRBD1, 6 bases. Germline CDR1 SGHRS, CDR2 YFSETQ. The CDR3 length is 16 residues. Trimming shortened V by 0 bases and J by 5 bases, and 14 bases separated the two germline ends.

The CDR3 DNA is TGTGCCAGCAGCTTACGTGGGAGTCCGGGGGATACGCAGTATTTT. Its protein product is CASSLRGSPGDTQYF. The V gene is TRBV7-9, the J gene TRBJ2-3, with TRBD2 as a possible D gene (5 bases). This CDR3 is built from 15 residues. The germline V gene has CDR1 SEHNR and CDR2 FQNEAQ (reference sequence). V was cut by 2 bases and J by 6 bases, with 15 bases left in between. The full variable domain, in which reference TRBV7-9 and TRBJ2-3 provide the parts outside the CDR3, is DTGVSQNPRHKITKRGQNVTFRCDPISEHNRLYWYRQTLGQGPEFLTYFQNEAQLEKSRLLSDRFSAERPKGSFSTLEIQRTEQGDSAMYLCASSLRGSPGDTQYFGPGTRLTVL.

This clone appeared once. In DNA, the CDR3 is TGTGCCAGCAGTTTCAGGGCTTTGAGCCCTAGGAATGAGCAGTTCTTC. It yields the protein CASSFRALSPRNEQFF. This chain joins TRBV28 and TRBJ2-1; D possibly corresponds to TRBD1 (5 bases). The CDR3 contains 16 residues. Trimming cost V 3 bases and J 7 bases, with 19 bases left between them. Germline V lookup: CDR1 MDHEN, CDR2 SYDVKM.

A few counts support this clone. The chain couples TRBV7-2 to TRBJ2-7; 11 bases fit TRBD2. With V trimmed by 1 base and J by 2 bases, 7 bases remained unmatched. This CDR3 contains 17 residues. Germline-derived CDR1 and CDR2 are SGHTA and FQGNSA. CDR3 protein: CASSLDIAGGPPYEQYF. The CDR3 DNA is TGTGCCAGCAGCTTAGATATAGCGGGAGGGCCCCCCTACGAGCAGTACTTC.

This clone turned up a few times. The genes are TRBV15 and TRBJ2-7; 9 positions match TRBD1. V was clipped by 4 bases and J by 6 bases; unmatched bases: 7. Per germline, CDR1 LNHNV and CDR2 YYDKDF (reference sequence). This CDR3 spans 14 amino acids. The CDR3: CATSTRQGVSEQYF. For the CDR3, the DNA is TGTGCCACCAGCACCAGACAGGGGGTATCCGAGCAGTACTTC.

The rearrangement uses TRBV27 and TRBJ1-4; 7 positions match TRBD1. Germline V CDR1 and CDR2: MNHEY, SMNVEV (reference sequence). V was clipped by 3 bases and J by 1 base; unmatched bases: 5. This CDR3 comprises 16 residues. Written as DNA, the CDR3 is TGTGCCAGCAGTTTTAGACAGGGAGGAACTAATGAAAAACTGTTTTTT. Amino acid sequence: CASSFRQGGTNEKLFF.

In this sample, this clone turned up once. Other nucleotide sequences in the sample specify the same CDR3. The gene calls are TRBV4-3 and TRBJ2-7; maybe TRBD1 (6 bases). Trimming pared 0 bases from V and 4 bases from J, leaving 13 bases between. CDR3 length equals 15 residues. Per the germline V gene, CDR1 is LGHNA and CDR2 is YSLEER. The CDR3 is CASSQDMGAAYEQYF. The CDR3 region has the DNA TGCGCCAGCAGCCAAGATATGGGGGCCGCTTACGAGCAGTACTTC.

The rearrangement links TRBV25-1 to TRBJ2-7; perhaps TRBD2 as D (5 bases). The CDR3 spans 15 residues. Trimming pared 2 bases from V and 4 bases from J, leaving 15 bases between. CDR1 is MGHDK, CDR2 SYGVNS, per germline. The CDR3 DNA reads as TGTGCCAGCAGTGAAGAGTACGGGGTGAGGTACGAGCAGTACTTC. It translates to CASSEEYGVRYEQYF.

This clone was observed once. The chain employs TRBV7-2 and TRBJ2-1; 11 positions match TRBD2. Germline V gene data show CDR1 as SGHTA and CDR2 as FQGNSA. CDR3 length equals 17 residues. Trimming cost V 5 bases and J 7 bases; bases outside gene matches: 13. For the CDR3, the DNA is TGTGCCAGCAGCCCAAGGGGGCTAGCGGGAGGAAGGAATGAGCAGTTCTTC. The encoded protein is CASSPRGLAGGRNEQFF. Based on the CDR3 plus reference TRBV7-2 and TRBJ2-1, the full variable domain is GAGVSQSPSNKVTEKGKDVELRCDPISGHTALYWYRQSLGQGLEFLIYFQGNSAPDKSGLPSDRFSAERTGGSVSTLTIQRTQQEDSAVYLCASSPRGLAGGRNEQFFGPGTRLTVL.

This clone occurred a few times. The rearrangement joins TRBV15 to TRBJ2-3; TRBD2 might be the D (5 bases). Trimming removed 3 bases at V and 1 base at J, with 11 bases between. The CDR3 contains 15 residues. Germline V gene lookup returns CDR1 LNHNV and CDR2 YYDKDF (reference sequence). The CDR3 reads CATSRGSVGTDTQYF. CDR3 coding DNA: TGTGCCACCAGCAGGGGTAGCGTTGGCACAGATACGCAGTATTTT. Full variable domain (missing parts from reference TRBV15 and TRBJ2-3): DAMVIQNPRYQVTQFGKPVTLSCSQTLNHNVMYWYQQKSSQAPKLLFHYYDKDFNNEADTPDNFQSRRPNTSFCFLDIRSPGLGDTAMYLCATSRGSVGTDTQYFGPGTRLTVL.

This clone was counted a few times. The CDR3 is CAWSLNSGRETQYF. CDR3 in DNA: TGTGCCTGGAGTCTCAACTCCGGGAGGGAGACCCAGTACTTC. This sequence joins TRBV30 and TRBJ2-5; 7 nucleotides agree with TRBD2. V trimming: 2 bases; J trimming: 5 bases; junction bases outside the gene matches: 8. The CDR3 contains 14 residues. Germline CDR1 and CDR2: GTSNPN and SVGIG (reference sequence).

V gene TRBV7-2 combines with J gene TRBJ1-2; possibly TRBD1 for D (5 bases). Germline V CDR1 and CDR2: SGHTA, FQGNSA. This CDR3 has 11 amino acids. Trimming shortened V by 2 bases and J by 8 bases, and 6 bases separated the two germline ends. The CDR3 nucleotides read TGTGCCAGCAGCTTACAGGGAGGCTACACCTTC. Translation gives CASSLQGGYTF. The whole variable domain, filled in from reference TRBV7-2 and TRBJ1-2, reads GAGVSQSPSNKVTEKGKDVELRCDPISGHTALYWYRQSLGQGLEFLIYFQGNSAPDKSGLPSDRFSAERTGGSVSTLTIQRTQQEDSAVYLCASSLQGGYTFGSGTRLTVV.

The chain recombines TRBV18 with TRBJ2-7; 7 bases agree with TRBD1. Germline V CDR1 and CDR2: KGHSH, LQKENI. The V segment lost 6 bases and the J segment 0 bases; nucleotides outside the gene matches: 5. The CDR3 is 14 amino acids. The CDR3 sequence is CASSRGQVSYEQYF. The CDR3 coding sequence is TGTGCCAGCTCCCGAGGACAGGTCTCCTACGAGCAGTACTTC.

In its sample, this clone is large. This chain uses TRBV7-8 with TRBJ1-5; D unresolved. The germline V and J ends were trimmed by 3 bases and 5 bases, with 8 bases remaining between them. From germline, CDR1 is SGHVS and CDR2 FQNEAQ. This CDR3 has 13 amino acids. CDR3 sequence (DNA): TGTGCCAGCAGCTTTACTAGGGATCAGCCCCAGCATTTT. This sequence encodes CASSFTRDQPQHF.

The chain links TRBV6-6 to TRBJ2-1; weak D call: TRBD2 (5 bases). Germline loops: CDR1 MNHNY, CDR2 SVGAGI (reference sequence). V shed 2 bases and J shed 9 bases, with 17 bases lying between them. The CDR3 consists of 15 residues. This CDR3 is CASSYGSAGFGEQFF. DNA of the CDR3: TGTGCCAGCAGTTACGGTAGCGCAGGATTCGGTGAGCAGTTCTTC.

The V call is TRBV29-1, the J call TRBJ2-7; 9 bases align to TRBD2. This CDR3 contains 12 residues. Germline V gene data show CDR1 as SQVTM and CDR2 as ANQGSEA. J gave up 6 bases and V 4 bases, and 4 bases lay outside the gene matches. This CDR3 reads CSVVLSGSEQYF. Here the CDR3 DNA reads TGCAGCGTTGTCCTTAGCGGGAGCGAGCAGTACTTC.

J is TRBJ1-4 and V is TRBV6-6; D uncertain. The CDR3 is 16 amino acids. The germline CDR1 and CDR2 sequences are MNHNY and SVGAGI (reference sequence). V lost 5 bases and J 7 bases, leaving 20 bases between the germline ends. Written as DNA, the CDR3 is TGTGCCAGCAGTAACAGACGGGAAGGGCCTTTTGAAAAACTGTTTTTT. It encodes CASSNRREGPFEKLFF.

The chain recombines TRBV7-9 with TRBJ2-7; 13 positions agree with TRBD2. Germline CDR1 reads SEHNR; CDR2 reads FQNEAQ (reference sequence). The CDR3 contains 16 residues. V was pared by 5 bases and J by 7 bases, with 11 bases of the junction left unmatched. DNA for the CDR3: TGTGCCAGCAGCCTCGGACCGGGACTAGCGGGACATGAGCAGTACTTC. Translation gives CASSLGPGLAGHEQYF.

Concerning this clone itself: Its ends do not fully match the called genes, so a read error is possible. This rearrangement joins TRBV7-7 to TRBJ2-3; 14 bases line up with TRBD2. The CDR3 contains 17 residues. Per germline, CDR1 SSHAT and CDR2 FNYEAQ (reference sequence). DNA for the CDR3: TGTGCTAGCAGCCCCTCAGCCGGGACTAGCGGGAGTATTGCGCAGTATTTT. Encoded protein: CASSPSAGTSGSIAQYF. The whole variable domain, remainder taken from reference TRBV7-7 and TRBJ2-3, is GAGVSQSPRYKVTKRGQDVTLRCDPISSHATLYWYQQALGQGPEFLTYFNYEAQPDKSGLPSDRFSAERPEGSISTLTIQRTEQRDSAMYRCASSPSAGTSGSIAQYFGPGTRLTVL.

V is TRBV10-3 and J is TRBJ2-2; 7 bases map to TRBD1. V was pared by 2 bases and J by 5 bases, with 8 bases of the junction left unmatched. Germline lookup yields CDR1 ENHRY and CDR2 SYGVKD. CDR3 length: 16 amino acids. CDR3 in DNA: TGTGCCATCAGTGAGGGCTGGGACAGACGGACCGGGGAGCTGTTTTTT. Protein product: CAISEGWDRRTGELFF.

The genes are TRBV11-3 and TRBJ2-7; tentatively, D is TRBD2 (6 bases). Trimming shortened V by 5 bases and J by 4 bases, and 30 bases separated the two germline ends. The CDR3 loop spans 19 amino acids. Germline CDR1 SGHNT, CDR2 YENEEA. In DNA form, the CDR3 reads TGTGCCAGCAGCACTGTTAACGACCACCCTCCGGGAGCATGGTACGAGCAGTACTTC. Translating gives CASSTVNDHPPGAWYEQYF.